This entry describes one T cell receptor beta chain. The specificity of this receptor is unknown. Base qualities were left out, and no much larger clone turns up one base away. The sample comes from a study of T-cell memory formation after mild COVID-19 (dated by TCRdb to 2020 to 2022). Notes on the research overall: TCR sequence clusters from the two donors were found to be largely donor specific. T-cell clones expanding and contracting after mild COVID-19 in two donors were tracked by longitudinal TCRalpha and TCRbeta repertoire sequencing. The cohort was made up of two young adult volunteers, one female and one male, who were previously healthy. What the study reported, not specific to this receptor: Whether the second-wave clones peaking on day 37 were SARS-CoV-2 specific was not confirmed. Contracting CD4+ clones appeared mostly in the CM and EM memory subsets, whereas CD8+ clones were enriched in EMRA. The detection of some responding clones in pre-infection memory suggests that pre-existing cross-reactive memory T cells joined the SARS-CoV-2 response. Clones that contracted from day 15 to 85 showed balanced CD4/CD8 phenotypes, whereas a second wave of clones that expanded from day 15 to 37 leaned towards CD4+. The study included only a couple of mild cases, and larger cohorts that include severe cases with pre-infection samples were judged to be necessary.

The CDR3 holds 14 amino acids from the cysteine to the phenylalanine. Kept here is only the CDR3 DNA, which spans 42 bases and is read in frame from base 1. After removal of 5 bases from V and 5 bases from J, the junction retains 8 bases not matched to a gene. According to the germline V gene, CDR1 reads MNHNS and CDR2 reads SASEGT. Ficoll-Paque density gradient centrifugation was used to isolate PBMCs. The data were produced on an Illumina NovaSeq 6000. TCRalpha and TCRbeta cDNA libraries were built by 5'RACE with constant-segment primers, adding sample barcodes and unique molecular identifiers. RNA was extracted from every sample with Trizol reagent. Amplification of the libraries took two PCR steps, and the second step added a second sample barcode plus Illumina TruSeq adapters. Libraries were sequenced on an Illumina NovaSeq with 2 x 150 bp paired-end reads. Per the original workflow: With migec v1.2.7, reads were demultiplexed and then collapsed into UMI-guided consensus sequences. With mixcr v2.1.11, UMI consensuses were aligned to TRA and TRB V and J templates and assembled into clonotypes. A clonotype was counted as expanded or contracted only when both edgeR and NoisET called the clonotype significant, with the noise models trained on biological replicates. For edgeR calls, the cutoffs were a false discovery rate-adjusted p below 0.01 and a log2 fold-change threshold of 1. PCA with hierarchical clustering of max-normalized trajectories of the 1000 most abundant clonotypes was used as exploratory dynamics analysis. Separately sequenced CD4+ and CD8+ repertoires were used to assign a CD4 or CD8 phenotype to each responding clone. TCRdb reanalyzed the raw reads on its own, using fastp at Q25 for trimming and MiXCR for clone calling, and kept in-frame beta chains. CDR3 protein sequences are deduplicated, and each keeps its most common genes and DNA. The V and J calls shown here were made by TCRdb, not taken from the authors' results. Within this sample are roughly 510,000 distinct CDR3 sequences, with 15% to 20% of them counted one time only. Clones ranked in the top ten supply about 7.5% of the sample.

The sample comprised PBMCs or a T cell subset sorted from them (not recorded which). The sequence is built from TRBV6-1 and TRBJ1-2, with 7 junctional bases fitting TRBD1. The receptor comes from an adult woman who had mild COVID-19 (a few samples of this study predate the infection). The sample titles of this study are shuffled in the database, so cell type and time point are left out; the donor was told from shared clones. In nucleotide form, the sequence is TGTGCCAGCAGTCCCGGACAGGTGATATATGGCTACACCTTC. Protein translation: CASSPGQVIYGYTF.